One sample yielded the 17 T cell receptor beta chains listed below, sequenced in a study of shared clonotypes between healthy human individuals (TCRdb year 2020). CD8 naive samples were obtained by positive selection for CCR7 among CD45RO-negative cells, yielding a CD45RA+CCR7+ population from which TemRA cells were excluded. The library came from the immunoSEQ multiplex PCR assay. In TCRdb, the immuneACCESS table is reduced to in-frame sequences with V and J assigned. These tables do not hold every clone; where another copy was compared, an unresolved V gene accounts for under half, and the others remain unexplained. Across this sample there are 650,000 to 800,000 clones, with about 91% seen only once. Nearly 25% of the sample rests with the top ten. Sequenced material: naive CD8+ T cells sorted from blood. Read against the paper, the sample's cell subset or site label means: CD45RA+CCR7+. The receptor source for this set is a young man in good health.

The rearrangement joins TRBV4-2 to TRBJ2-3; D is unresolved. This CDR3 has 12 residues. Trimming took 5 bases from V and 6 from J, leaving 9 bases between them. CDR1 is LGHNA and CDR2 is YNFKEQ in the germline V gene. CDR3 bases: TGTGCCAGCAGCTATGGTTTGGATACGCAGTATTTT. It yields the protein CASSYGLDTQYF.

The rearrangement joins TRBV7-9 to TRBJ2-5; 9 nucleotides agree with TRBD2. The germline CDR1 and CDR2 sequences are SEHNR and FQNEAQ (reference sequence). The junction had 6 bases not matched to a gene; V was cut back by 5 bases and J by 2 bases. The CDR3 is 15 residues long. Here the CDR3 reads CASSQVLAGQETQYF. The CDR3 DNA is TGTGCCAGCAGCCAAGTCCTAGCGGGACAAGAGACCCAGTACTTC. The whole variable domain, remainder taken from reference TRBV7-9 and TRBJ2-5, is DTGVSQNPRHKITKRGQNVTFRCDPISEHNRLYWYRQTLGQGPEFLTYFQNEAQLEKSRLLSDRFSAERPKGSFSTLEIQRTEQGDSAMYLCASSQVLAGQETQYFGPGTRLLVL.

This clone has a handful of counts. The gene calls are TRBV29-1 and TRBJ2-1, with 15 bases fitting TRBD2. Germline CDR1 and CDR2: SQVTM and ANQGSEA. The CDR3 extends over 16 amino acids. Trimming removed 1 base from V and 2 bases from J; junction bases left unmatched: 0. The CDR3 is CSVEGTSGRAYNEQFF. For the CDR3, the DNA is TGCAGCGTTGAAGGGACTAGCGGGAGGGCCTACAATGAGCAGTTCTTC.

The sample holds one count of this clone. The chain uses TRBV4-3 and TRBJ2-1; possible D gene TRBD2, 6 bases. This CDR3 contains 16 residues. In germline, CDR1 is LGHNA, CDR2 YSLEER. V was pared by 2 bases and J by 5 bases, with 16 bases between. The CDR3 nucleotides read TGCGCCAGCAGCCAATCCCGGCCGGGACTCGACAATGAGCAGTTCTTC. Encoded protein: CASSQSRPGLDNEQFF.

The gene calls are TRBV27 and TRBJ2-3, with TRBD1 identical over 8 bases. CDR3 size: 16 residues. Germline trimming cut 5 bases from V and 3 bases from J; bases unmatched to any gene: 10. The germline CDR1 and CDR2 sequences are MNHEY and SMNVEV (reference sequence). The CDR3 is CASSPLRTGMTDTQYF. The CDR3 coding sequence is TGTGCCAGCAGTCCACTCAGGACAGGGATGACAGATACGCAGTATTTT.

J is TRBJ1-2 and V is TRBV6-5; D is undetermined. Germline V gene lookup returns CDR1 MNHEY and CDR2 SVGAGI. CDR3 length equals 14 residues. Deletions cut 5 bases from V and 3 bases from J, with 13 bases between. The CDR3 sequence is CASSTTESYYGYTF. The CDR3 DNA reads TGTGCCAGCAGTACCACCGAGAGTTACTATGGCTACACCTTC.

This chain joins TRBV6-5 and TRBJ2-4; 7 positions agree with TRBD2. The V gene's germline CDR1 is MNHEY and CDR2 SVGAGI. The trim removed 6 bases at V and 6 bases at J, leaving 8 bases unmatched. CDR3 length: 14 residues. For the CDR3, the DNA is TGTGCCAGCAGGACAATCAGGGAGGGAAACATTCAGTACTTC. This codes for CASRTIREGNIQYF.

The CDR3 DNA sequence: TGTGCCAGCAGTACCGGGACTTCGTACGAGCAGTACTTC. It encodes CASSTGTSYEQYF. V is TRBV7-2 and J is TRBJ2-7; the D gene is possibly TRBD2 (6 bases). CDR1 SGHTA and CDR2 FQGNSA come from the germline V gene. V was pared by 6 bases and J by 4 bases, with 13 bases between. The CDR3 is made up of 13 amino acids.

This clone was seen once. The chain links TRBV9 to TRBJ2-5; 9 bases agree with TRBD2. After removal of 3 bases from V and 0 bases from J, the junction contained 12 bases not matched to a gene. The CDR3 is 18 amino acids. Looked up from germline, CDR1 is SGDLS and CDR2 is YYNGEE. Here the CDR3 DNA reads TGTGCCAGCAGCGAAGGGGGACTAGCTCCTCGGAACCAAGAGACCCAGTACTTC. It codes for CASSEGGLAPRNQETQYF.

The chain couples TRBV27 to TRBJ1-2, with 7 bases matching TRBD1. V shed 6 bases, J shed 1 base, and the junction held 8 bases outside the gene matches. Per germline, CDR1 MNHEY and CDR2 SMNVEV (reference sequence). The CDR3 loop spans 15 amino acids. The CDR3 spells CASRTWDSDNYGYTF. In DNA, the CDR3 is TGTGCCAGCAGGACCTGGGACAGCGATAACTATGGCTACACCTTC.

The chain carries TRBV27 and TRBJ2-7, with D possibly matching TRBD2 (5 bases). The CDR3 length is 16 residues. Germline V gene lookup returns CDR1 MNHEY and CDR2 SMNVEV (reference sequence). V lost 6 bases and J 0 bases, leaving 18 bases between the germline ends. For the CDR3, the DNA is TGTGCCAGCAGCCCATCCGCAGGTGAGGGCTCCTACGAGCAGTACTTC. As protein: CASSPSAGEGSYEQYF.

The rearrangement joins TRBV4-1 to TRBJ2-7, with 8 bases that match TRBD2. CDR1 is MGHRA and CDR2 is YSYEKL in the germline V gene. V was pared by 0 bases and J by 8 bases, with 12 bases of the junction left unmatched. The CDR3 is 16 residues long. CDR3 nucleotide sequence: TGCGCCAGCAGCCAAGAACCACGGTCACTAGCGGAAAAGCAGTACTTC. This translates into CASSQEPRSLAEKQYF.

This chain joins TRBV5-1 and TRBJ2-5; D is unclear. Germline V gene lookup returns CDR1 SGHRS and CDR2 YFSETQ. The CDR3 sequence is 18 residues long. The V end lost 4 bases, the J end lost 5 bases, and 27 bases lay between the germline ends. The CDR3 coding sequence is TGCGCCAGCAGCGACCCGATTGATAGCAGAAGTCTGGGCGAGACCCAGTACTTC. This sequence encodes CASSDPIDSRSLGETQYF.

This rearrangement joins TRBV5-1 to TRBJ2-1, with TRBD2 matching 7 bases. V dropped 1 base and J dropped 4; count of bases not matched to a gene: 5. Germline V gene sequence: CDR1 SGHRS, CDR2 YFSETQ. The CDR3 has 15 residues. The CDR3 sequence: CASSLTAGPYNEQFF. In DNA form, the CDR3 reads TGCGCCAGCAGCTTGACAGCGGGACCTTACAATGAGCAGTTCTTC.

V and J are TRBV21-1 and TRBJ2-2; the table's D call of TRBD1 was not tested on the DNA. TRBV21-1 is given as a pseudogene. The CDR3 is 19 residues long. Here the CDR3 reads CASSKVNRNKRTGPGELFF. DNA for the CDR3: TGTGCCAGCAGCAAAGTCAACCGTAATAAAAGGACAGGGCCCGGGGAGCTGTTTTTT.

The chain has TRBV29-1 and TRBJ1-4, with 9 bases lining up with TRBD1. The V segment lost 6 bases and the J segment 4 bases; nucleotides outside the gene matches: 3. The CDR3 consists of 13 residues. The germline CDR1 and CDR2 sequences are SQVTM and ANQGSEA. CDR3 amino acids: CSVGTGYNEKLFF. In DNA form, the CDR3 reads TGCAGCGTGGGGACAGGGTATAATGAAAAACTGTTTTTT.

The chain is built from TRBV19 and TRBJ2-7; 7 bases fit TRBD1. Germline V CDR1 and CDR2: LNHDA, SQIVND (reference sequence). This CDR3 region has 15 residues. J lost 3 bases, V lost 3 bases, and 8 bases had no gene match. The chain's CDR3 is CASSITSAGGYEQYF. The CDR3 coding sequence is TGTGCCAGTAGTATTACGAGCGCAGGGGGCTACGAGCAGTACTTC.